This passage covers 7 T cell receptor beta chains from one sample sequenced in a study of T cells in Graves' hyperthyroidism and ophthalmopathy. It was RNA transcripts that yielded the amplified TCR beta CDR3 regions. The TCR CDR3 was amplified in a first-round RT-PCR using the HTBI primer set. Via MiXCR, TCRdb re-called the multiplex PCR reads, giving one row per CDR3 protein. The sample includes about 420,000 distinct CDR3 sequences, approximately 14% of them seen just once. The sequencing sample was made of blood. The receptors shown here come from a young woman with Graves' hyperthyroidism.

Many counts were recorded for this clonotype. The chain carries TRBV3-1 and TRBJ1-4; TRBD1 agrees at 9 bases. The V gene end was trimmed by 1 base and the J gene end by 7 bases; junction bases not matched to a gene: 4. The CDR3 runs 15 residues. The germline V gene has CDR1 LGHDT and CDR2 YNNKEL (reference sequence). The CDR3 nucleotides read TGTGCCAGCAGCCAAGCGGTGGGACAGGGTGAAAAACTGTTTTTT. Translated, it gives CASSQAVGQGEKLFF.

Ten or more counts support this clonotype. The chain employs TRBV29-1 and TRBJ1-1, with D hard to call. The CDR3 contains 13 residues. With 1 base removed from V and 0 bases from J, the gap between germline ends came to 6 bases. Germline-derived CDR1 and CDR2 are SQVTM and ANQGSEA. The CDR3 loop is CSVEGRLNTEAFF. The CDR3 bases are TGCAGCGTTGAAGGGCGGTTGAACACTGAAGCTTTCTTT.

This clonotype was seen many times. The CDR3 DNA is TGTGCCAGCATTTCTATAGGGAATGAGCAGTTCTTC. Residues: CASISIGNEQFF. The rearrangement joins TRBV2 to TRBJ2-1; D is undetermined. There are 12 residues in the CDR3. V lost 7 bases to trimming and J lost 7 bases, with 11 bases between them. Germline loops: CDR1 SNHLY, CDR2 FYNNEI.

Notes on this clonotype: A much more abundant neighbour one base away suggests this may be a read error. This chain joins TRBV2 and TRBJ1-6; tentatively, D is TRBD1 (6 bases). Per the germline V gene, CDR1 is SNHLY and CDR2 is FYNNEI. V lost 10 bases to trimming and J lost 4 bases, with 17 bases between them. This CDR3 is built from 15 residues. As DNA, the CDR3 is TGTGCCACCAGCCGGGACGGGACATATAATTCACCCCTCCACTTT. This sequence encodes CATSRDGTYNSPLHF.

This clonotype was seen at least ten times. The chain links TRBV28 to TRBJ2-1, with D possibly matching TRBD2 (5 bases). CDR3 size: 12 residues. The ends were cut back, 3 bases at V and 7 bases at J, with 7 bases in the middle. Germline CDR1 MDHEN, CDR2 SYDVKM. DNA for the CDR3: TGTGCCAGCAGTTTCGGGGAAAATGAGCAGTTCTTC. Translation gives CASSFGENEQFF.

The rearrangement uses TRBV19 and TRBJ2-2; D is ambiguous. V gave up 3 bases and J gave up 2 bases, with 7 bases separating them. Per the germline V gene, CDR1 is LNHDA and CDR2 is SQIVND (reference sequence). CDR3 length: 14 amino acids. Written as DNA, the CDR3 is TGTGCCAGTAGTATGGGCAGAAACACCGGGGAGCTGTTTTTT. Translation gives CASSMGRNTGELFF.

This clonotype occurred a few times. The rearrangement uses TRBV5-6 and TRBJ2-3; D unclear. Trimming cost V 3 bases and J 1 base, with 9 bases left between them. Looked up from germline, CDR1 is SGHDT and CDR2 is YYEEEE. The CDR3 contains 14 residues. CDR3 in amino acids: CASSSGFGTDTQYF. Here the CDR3 DNA reads TGTGCCAGCAGCTCGGGTTTTGGCACAGATACGCAGTATTTT.